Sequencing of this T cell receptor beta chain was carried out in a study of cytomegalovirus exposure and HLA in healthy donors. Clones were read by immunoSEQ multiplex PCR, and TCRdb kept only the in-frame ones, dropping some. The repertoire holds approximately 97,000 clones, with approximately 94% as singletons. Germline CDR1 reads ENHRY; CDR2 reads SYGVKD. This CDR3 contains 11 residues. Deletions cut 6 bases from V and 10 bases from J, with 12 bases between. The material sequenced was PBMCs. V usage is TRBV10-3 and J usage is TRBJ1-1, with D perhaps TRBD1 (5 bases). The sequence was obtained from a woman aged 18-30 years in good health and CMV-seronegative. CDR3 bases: TGTGCCATCAGCGGAGGGGCCGTAGCTTTCTTT. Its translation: CAISGGAVAFF.